A selection of T cell receptor beta chains follows, all from one sample in a study of technical replicates of blood from a handful of donors. The method was immunoSEQ multiplex PCR; TCRdb's version includes in-frame clones alone and lacks a portion of them. The sample records roughly 71,000 clones, roughly 94% being singletons. Sequences were obtained from T cells isolated from PBMCs. Every receptor here comes from a human donor in good health. Both conserved end residues are part of each CDR3.

>TRBJ1-5|TRBV28
CASSSGLPGNQPQHF
>TRBJ2-3|TRBV27
CATSEGVGYTQYF
>TRBJ2-3|TRBV6-6
CASSSPGGGSTDTQYF
>TRBJ2-1|TRBV4-3
CASSPGLAGVGDEQFF
>TRBJ2-1|TRBV9
CASSVSGQKYNEQFF
>TRBJ2-7|TRBV4-2
CASSQDRIGSYEQYF
>TRBJ2-1|TRBV29-1
CRMRGRLINEQFF
>TRBJ2-2|TRBV7-3
CASSLIPSSNTGELFF
>TRBJ2-3|TRBV7-2
CASSRVPGFYTDTQYF
>TRBJ2-7|TRBV11-2
CASSPSGTTIYEQYF
>TRBJ1-5|TRBV7-2
CASSFHSNQPQHF
>TRBJ2-4|TRBV28
CASSYNLLAGSQYF
>TRBJ2-1|TRBV19
CASTLKLAAYNEQFF
>TRBJ2-5|TRBV6-1
CASSEAGLQETQYF
>TRBJ2-7|TRBV7-3
CASSPTGGNYEQYF
>TRBJ2-1|TRBV13
CASSSMSSYNEQFF
>TRBJ2-7|TRBV27
CASSSRGGDWYYEQYF
>TRBJ1-2|TRBV6-5
CASRGRGRGYGYTF
>TRBJ2-1|TRBV19
CASNGGRVDNEQFF
>TRBJ2-7|TRBV27
CASSFVAGHYEQYF
>TRBJ2-1|TRBV4-1
CASSPTGLAGGDEQFF
>TRBJ2-3|TRBV4-1
CASSQVGLSTDTQYF
>TRBJ2-7|TRBV7-2
CASSSISGTGLYEQYF
>TRBJ2-5|TRBV25-1
CASMGSSGSWETQYF
>TRBJ2-7|TRBV4-3
CASSQDWLGEQYF
>TRBJ2-3|TRBV11-3
CASSSYEGGINTDTQYF
>TRBJ1-2|TRBV9
CASSVADYGYTF
>TRBJ2-2|TRBV9
CASSVDIGGGLSPGELFF
>TRBJ2-1|TRBV25-1
CASSDGGVNEQFF
>TRBJ1-2|TRBV7-8
CASRHRRHGYTF
>TRBJ2-7|TRBV4-1
CASGTGMKNEQYF
>TRBJ1-1|TRBV27
CASTHGGGTEAFF
>TRBJ2-7|TRBV6-5
CASSPYFPPREYF
>TRBJ2-7|TRBV10-3
CAISEQLAGTYEQYF
>TRBJ2-1|TRBV6-5
CASTDGIYNEQFF
>TRBJ1-2|TRBV6-5
CASSRSGTQDYGYTF
>TRBJ2-5|TRBV15
CATSRDPGGTQYF
>TRBJ1-2|TRBV23-1
CASSPDRFNYGYTF
>TRBJ2-1|TRBV13
CASSRTSGRWFSDNEQFF
>TRBJ2-3|TRBV25-1
CASSESIGQGTDTQYF
>TRBJ2-5|TRBV18
CASSPQGAGETQYF
>TRBJ2-1|TRBV11-2
CASSLSTSQFEQFF
>TRBJ2-2|TRBV28
CASRNLNTGELFF
>TRBJ1-1|TRBV5-1
CASSPTPGNTEAFF
>TRBJ2-1|TRBV29-1
CSVDHPTGQNEQFF
>TRBJ2-1|TRBV9
CASSVGALDFYNEQFF
>TRBJ2-3|TRBV5-4
CASSSGDRGRRDTQYF
>TRBJ2-7|TRBV2
CASRPGQSAYEQYF
>TRBJ2-7|TRBV27
CASSVRDRGTGEQYF
>TRBJ2-2|TRBV6-1
CASIAQARNTGELFF
>TRBJ1-2|TRBV28
CASSLLFPAGYGYTF
>TRBJ1-1|TRBV6-5
CASSYSSDTEAFF
>TRBJ1-2|TRBV7-6
CASSFGGETNYGYTF